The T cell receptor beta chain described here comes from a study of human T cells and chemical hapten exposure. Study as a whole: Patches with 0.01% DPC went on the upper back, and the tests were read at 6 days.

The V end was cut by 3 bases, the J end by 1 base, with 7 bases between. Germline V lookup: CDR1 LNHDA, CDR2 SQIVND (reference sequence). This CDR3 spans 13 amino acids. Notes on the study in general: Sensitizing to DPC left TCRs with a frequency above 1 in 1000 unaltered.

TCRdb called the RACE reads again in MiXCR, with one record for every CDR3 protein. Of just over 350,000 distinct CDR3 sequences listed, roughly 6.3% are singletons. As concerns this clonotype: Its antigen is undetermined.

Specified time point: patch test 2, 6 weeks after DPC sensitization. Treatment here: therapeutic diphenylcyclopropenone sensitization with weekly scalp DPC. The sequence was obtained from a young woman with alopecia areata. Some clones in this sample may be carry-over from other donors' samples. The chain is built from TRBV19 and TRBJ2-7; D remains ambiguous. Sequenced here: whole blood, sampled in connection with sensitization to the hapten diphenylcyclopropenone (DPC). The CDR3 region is CASSITGSYEQYF. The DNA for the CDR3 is TGTGCCAGTAGTATCACCGGGTCCTACGAGCAGTACTTC.